This entry lists 24 T cell receptor beta chains sequenced from one sample in a study of cytomegalovirus exposure and HLA in healthy donors. This PCR relied on a set of 60 Vbeta primers and 13 Jbeta primers. Generated by immunoSEQ multiplex PCR, the TCRdb table keeps only in-frame clones and is missing some. The table has more than 100,000 clones, 76% seen once. The sequenced sample was PBMCs. Every receptor here comes from a female donor in good health and CMV-seropositive.

The V and J genes are TRBV30 and TRBJ1-1; D might be TRBD1 (5 bases). Germline V gene data show CDR1 as GTSNPN and CDR2 as SVGIG (reference sequence). V lost 3 bases and J lost 5, with 13 bases in between. CDR3 length: 13 residues. The CDR3, as DNA: TGTGCCTGGAGGGTCGGGACTTTAACTGAAGCTTTCTTT. Translation gives CAWRVGTLTEAFF.

This chain connects TRBV27 to TRBJ1-2, with D possibly TRBD1 on 5 matching bases. Germline V CDR1 and CDR2: MNHEY, SMNVEV (reference sequence). The CDR3 spans 14 residues. With 6 bases removed from V and 6 bases from J, the gap between germline ends came to 17 bases. The CDR3 DNA reads TGTGCCAGCAGATCTTTAGGGGCGCAGAATGGCTACACCTTC. Its translation: CASRSLGAQNGYTF.

The chain has TRBV18 and TRBJ2-1, with TRBD2 matching 11 bases. This CDR3 has 18 residues. The trim removed 5 bases at V and 0 bases at J, leaving 9 bases unmatched. Germline CDR1 reads KGHSH; CDR2 reads LQKENI. The CDR3 protein is CASSKRVTSGSSYNEQFF. The CDR3 nucleotides read TGTGCCAGCTCAAAACGTGTTACTAGCGGGAGCTCCTACAATGAGCAGTTCTTC.

The chain uses TRBV5-5 and TRBJ2-3, with 7 nucleotides matching TRBD1. The V gene's germline CDR1 is SGHKS and CDR2 YYEKEE (reference sequence). The CDR3 loop spans 15 amino acids. Germline trimming cut 3 bases from V and 1 base from J; bases unmatched to any gene: 5. The CDR3 DNA follows: TGTGCCAGCAGCTCGCCGACAGGGCGCACAGATACGCAGTATTTT. Translating gives CASSSPTGRTDTQYF.

The gene calls are TRBV6-6 and TRBJ1-1; tentative D call: TRBD1 (5 bases). Trimming removed 0 bases at V and 5 bases at J, with 10 bases between. The CDR3 loop spans 14 amino acids. Germline V lookup: CDR1 MNHNY, CDR2 SVGAGI (reference sequence). The DNA for the CDR3 is TGTGCCAGCAGTTACTCTGGGGCGGGGACTGAAGCTTTCTTT. Its protein is CASSYSGAGTEAFF.

V is TRBV6-4 and J is TRBJ2-1; TRBD2 matches at 7 bases. Germline CDR1 reads MRHNA; CDR2 reads SNTAGT. V trimming: 0 bases; J trimming: 1 base; junction bases outside the gene matches: 0. This CDR3 region has 15 residues. The CDR3 DNA reads TGTGCCAGCAGTGACTCTAGCGGGTCCTACAATGAGCAGTTCTTC. Its translation is CASSDSSGSYNEQFF.

The chain uses TRBV11-2 and TRBJ2-7; D possibly corresponds to TRBD1 (6 bases). Trimming took off 4 bases at V and 0 bases at J, with 13 bases between the two ends. The germline gives CDR1 SGHAT, CDR2 FQNNGV. The CDR3 extends over 15 amino acids. This chain's CDR3 is CASSYTPGASYEQYF. CDR3 coding DNA: TGTGCCAGCAGCTACACTCCAGGGGCCTCCTACGAGCAGTACTTC. Variable domain in full (rest from reference TRBV11-2 and TRBJ2-7): EAGVAQSPRYKIIEKRQSVAFWCNPISGHATLYWYQQILGQGPKLLIQFQNNGVVDDSQLPKDRFSAERLKGVDSTLKIQPAKLEDSAVYLCASSYTPGASYEQYFGPGTRLTVT.

The V call is TRBV5-1, the J call TRBJ2-3; 7 bases are a match to TRBD2. Germline V gene lookup returns CDR1 SGHRS and CDR2 YFSETQ. V shed 0 bases, J shed 2 bases, and the junction held 9 bases outside the gene matches. This CDR3 region has 17 residues. The CDR3 region is CASSLATTSYSTDTQYF. CDR3 coding DNA: TGCGCCAGCAGCTTGGCCACGACTAGCTACTCCACAGATACGCAGTATTTT.

The chain has TRBV18 and TRBJ1-1; a weak D match, TRBD1 (6 bases). Germline CDR1 is KGHSH and CDR2 is LQKENI. Trimming stripped 3 bases from V and 2 bases from J, with 13 bases between. The CDR3 has 15 residues. CDR3 sequence: CASSPMAQGNTEAFF. In DNA, the CDR3 is TGTGCCAGCTCACCGATGGCACAGGGAAACACTGAAGCTTTCTTT.

This clone was detected only once. The V and J genes are TRBV4-1 and TRBJ2-1, with 8 nucleotides matching TRBD2. Losses at the gene ends were 2 bases for V and 9 bases for J; bases not matched to a gene: 12. Germline V gene data show CDR1 as MGHRA and CDR2 as YSYEKL. The CDR3 loop spans 16 amino acids. In DNA form, the CDR3 reads TGCGCCAGCAGCCAAAAAACGCGGGGGGTAGAACGTGAGCAGTTCTTC. Protein: CASSQKTRGVEREQFF.

The rearrangement uses TRBV5-1 and TRBJ2-7; TRBD2 matches at 10 bases. V lost 4 bases and J lost 5; bases outside the gene matches: 9. The CDR3 spans 15 residues. The germline V gene has CDR1 SGHRS and CDR2 YFSETQ. CDR3 sequence: CASSPPGTSAHEQYF. CDR3 sequence (DNA): TGCGCCAGCAGCCCCCCCGGGACTAGCGCCCACGAGCAGTACTTC.

The genes are TRBV15 and TRBJ2-7; D is possibly TRBD1 (6 bases). The CDR3 length is 15 residues. Trimming shortened V by 1 base and J by 2 bases, and 12 bases separated the two germline ends. Germline CDR1 and CDR2: LNHNV and YYDKDF (reference sequence). The CDR3 DNA reads TGTGCCACCAGCAGAGCGAGGACAGCGCCCTACGAGCAGTACTTC. This sequence encodes CATSRARTAPYEQYF.

The J gene is TRBJ1-4, the V gene TRBV29-1; D unclear. The CDR3 contains 14 residues. V shed 6 bases and J shed 4 bases, with 15 bases lying between them. CDR1 is SQVTM and CDR2 is ANQGSEA in the germline V gene. The CDR3: CSVSRLSSNEKLFF. CDR3 in DNA: TGCAGCGTCTCCAGATTGTCCAGTAATGAAAAACTGTTTTTT.

The chain couples TRBV29-1 to TRBJ2-5; 7 bases map to TRBD2. With V trimmed by 3 bases and J by 6 bases, 10 bases remained unmatched. Germline assignment: CDR1 SQVTM and CDR2 ANQGSEA. The CDR3 runs 14 residues. The CDR3 nucleotides are TGCAGCGTTGACCTGGCGGGAGCTTTGCAGACCCAGTACTTC. Translating gives CSVDLAGALQTQYF.

The chain employs TRBV7-8 and TRBJ1-1, with D unresolved. Trimming cost V 5 bases and J 1 base, with 8 bases left between them. The CDR3 sequence is 13 residues long. Germline V gives CDR1 SGHVS, CDR2 FQNEAQ. CDR3 sequence: CASSRQANTEAFF. CDR3 in DNA: TGTGCCAGCAGCCGTCAGGCGAACACTGAAGCTTTCTTT.

This clone was detected a few times. The gene calls are TRBV11-2 and TRBJ1-1, with TRBD1 as a possible D gene (5 bases). V gave up 5 bases and J gave up 4 bases, with 17 bases separating them. The CDR3 spans 15 residues. CDR1 is SGHAT and CDR2 is FQNNGV in the germline V gene. The CDR3 sequence is CASSAQRGSATEAFF. CDR3 DNA sequence: TGTGCCAGCAGCGCCCAAAGGGGTTCGGCCACTGAAGCTTTCTTT.

The genes are TRBV30 and TRBJ2-7; no clear D gene. V gave up 2 bases and J gave up 2 bases, with 13 bases separating them. Per germline, CDR1 GTSNPN and CDR2 SVGIG (reference sequence). The CDR3 loop spans 14 amino acids. The CDR3 loop reads CAWSTWVATYEQYF. As DNA, the CDR3 is TGTGCCTGGAGTACTTGGGTAGCTACCTACGAGCAGTACTTC.

This chain links TRBV19 with TRBJ1-4; D is perhaps TRBD1 (6 bases). V was shortened by 5 bases and J by 11 bases, with 21 bases between the two germline ends. The CDR3 sequence is 15 residues long. Per the germline V gene, CDR1 is LNHDA and CDR2 is SQIVND (reference sequence). CDR3 nucleotides: TGTGCCAGTAGTCCGACAGGCACCCCGGGGGGGAAACTGTTTTTT. Its translation: CASSPTGTPGGKLFF.

In DNA, the CDR3 is TGTGCCAGCTCACCCAGGACTAGCGCCTACAATGAGCAGTTCTTC. This translates into CASSPRTSAYNEQFF. This chain uses TRBV18 with TRBJ2-1, with 9 bases fitting TRBD2. The CDR3 has 15 amino acids. Germline V lookup: CDR1 KGHSH, CDR2 LQKENI. Unmatched junction bases numbered 2, after V lost 3 bases and J lost 2 bases.

The CDR3 region has the DNA TGTGCCAGCAGACGAGACAACTATAATTCACCCCTCCACTTT. Its protein product is CASRRDNYNSPLHF. The chain combines TRBV6-5 with TRBJ1-6; D is ambiguous. The CDR3 runs to 14 residues. The germline V and J ends were trimmed by 6 bases and 3 bases, with 9 bases remaining between them. CDR1 is MNHEY and CDR2 is SVGAGI in the germline V gene.

This clone was seen only a few times. The chain uses TRBV30 and TRBJ1-3; D is undetermined. This CDR3 region has 10 residues. The ends were cut back, 8 bases at V and 8 bases at J, with 10 bases in the middle. The V gene's germline CDR1 is GTSNPN and CDR2 SVGIG (reference sequence). CDR3 loop: CAGGRDTIYF. CDR3 coding DNA: TGTGCCGGAGGTAGGGACACCATATATTTT. The full variable domain, rest sourced from reference TRBV30 and TRBJ1-3, is SQTIHQWPATLVQPVGSPLSLECTVEGTSNPNLYWYRQAAGRGLQLLFYSVGIGQISSEVPQNLSASRPQDRQFILSSKKLLLSDSGFYLCAGGRDTIYFGEGSWLTVV.

Comment on this clone: In the same sample, other DNA sequences code for this CDR3. This chain joins TRBV5-1 and TRBJ2-5; TRBD2 matches at 14 bases. Germline V gives CDR1 SGHRS, CDR2 YFSETQ. Germline trimming cut 4 bases from V and 4 bases from J; bases unmatched to any gene: 3. This CDR3 spans 15 amino acids. CDR3 region: CASSLGTSGGETQYF. The CDR3 nucleotides are TGCGCCAGCAGCCTGGGGACTAGCGGGGGAGAGACCCAGTACTTC.

The CDR3 is CSVALLQGAGDTQYF. CDR3 bases: TGCAGCGTTGCCCTACTACAGGGGGCAGGAGATACGCAGTATTTT. This chain joins TRBV29-1 and TRBJ2-3; 9 bases agree with TRBD1. The CDR3 has 15 amino acids. Germline loops: CDR1 SQVTM, CDR2 ANQGSEA. The J segment lost 5 bases and the V segment lost 4 bases, leaving 10 bases of the junction unmatched.

The V gene is TRBV10-3, the J gene TRBJ1-1; D remains unclear. Deletions cut 6 bases from V and 3 bases from J, with 11 bases between. The CDR3 loop spans 13 amino acids. Germline V gene lookup returns CDR1 ENHRY and CDR2 SYGVKD. The CDR3 here is CAIRIEEDTEAFF. CDR3 in DNA: TGTGCCATCAGAATTGAGGAGGACACTGAAGCTTTCTTT.